This T cell receptor beta chain was identified during a study of cytomegalovirus exposure and HLA in healthy donors. General study points: Common viral pathogens were later found to be apparently linked to several of the most significant clusters. The likely explanation for a cluster of highly shared sequence variants was sequencing artifact. Immune exposure was documented only through CMV serostatus.

PCR involved 60 Vbeta and 13 Jbeta primers. Authors' analysis steps: An analysis that came later counted 80 million or so unique TCR beta chains, around 12 million shared. Using immunoSEQ multiplex PCR, the repertoire was profiled, and TCRdb retains in-frame clones only, with some absent. The V and J calls and clone size were taken over from that table, and D and trimming were inferred from the DNA. This table holds approximately 140,000 clones, approximately 86% found once. Concerning this clone: Antigen: not known.

The trim removed 5 bases at V and 2 bases at J, leaving 6 bases unmatched. The CDR3 spans 15 residues. Looked up from germline, CDR1 is MNHEY and CDR2 is SMNVEV (reference sequence). The sequence derives from a boy younger than 18 in good health and CMV-seronegative. The sample comprised PBMCs. This chain connects TRBV27 to TRBJ1-2, with TRBD1 identical over 9 bases. CDR3 sequence: CASSLLTGGNYGYTF. The CDR3 nucleotides are TGTGCCAGCAGTCTCCTGACAGGGGGAAACTATGGCTACACCTTC.